This T cell receptor (beta chain) stems from a study of cytomegalovirus exposure and HLA in healthy donors. At the level of the study: Unique TCRs numbering around 80 million, obtained from HLA-typed donors, made up an early data release.

This clone was picked up a small number of times. Its antigen is not known. PCR was performed using 60 Vbeta and 13 Jbeta primers. TCRdb's table, derived via immunoSEQ multiplex PCR, lists solely in-frame clones and lacks some. The data contain approximately 30,000 clones, less than 70% of them singletons. V was pared by 2 bases and J by 0 bases, with 5 bases between. The CDR3 has 14 amino acids. The V gene's germline CDR1 is SGHTA and CDR2 FQGTGA. General observations from the study: There were some V segments, including TRBV6-2 and TRBV6-3, excluded as indistinguishable. Presence/absence analyses supposed approximately even sequencing depth among donors.

The sequencing input was PBMCs. The TCR was taken from a man in his fifties in good health and CMV-seropositive. The genes are TRBV7-3 and TRBJ2-4; no definite D call. CDR3 coding DNA: TGTGCCAGCAGCTTACAGGTAGCCAAAAACATTCAGTACTTC. This codes for CASSLQVAKNIQYF.